The sample holds one count of the clone carrying this T cell receptor (beta chain). Antigen unknown. This record comes from a study of shared clonotypes between healthy human individuals. CD45RO-negative cells were positively selected for CCR7, leaving out terminally differentiated effector memory CD45RA+ cells. Findings of the study overall: Clonotypes that were shared across a handful of donors made up approximately 5% of naive CD4 clonotypes. Unshared clonotypes carried lower generation probabilities than those common to all four donors.

Germline values: CDR1 SQVTM, CDR2 ANQGSEA. The CDR3 is 14 residues long. Losses at the gene ends were 4 bases for V and 4 bases for J; bases not matched to a gene: 6. Assay execution proceeded at the deep level. It was 200 to 250 ng DNA, 25,000 to 35,000 T cell genomes, that sorted-subset replicate PCRs used. Sequencing used immunoSEQ multiplex PCR; TCRdb keeps in-frame clones, though not all of them. The sample shows around 2,000,000 clones, about 93% of them seen only once. The material sequenced was naive CD8+ T cells from PBMCs. This clonotype was sampled from a young man in good health. Some clones in this sample may be carry-over from other donors' samples. The chain recombines TRBV29-1 with TRBJ2-5, with 10 bases aligning to TRBD1. This chain's CDR3 is CSVVIWDRGETQYF. For the CDR3, the DNA is TGCAGCGTTGTAATTTGGGACAGGGGAGAGACCCAGTACTTC.